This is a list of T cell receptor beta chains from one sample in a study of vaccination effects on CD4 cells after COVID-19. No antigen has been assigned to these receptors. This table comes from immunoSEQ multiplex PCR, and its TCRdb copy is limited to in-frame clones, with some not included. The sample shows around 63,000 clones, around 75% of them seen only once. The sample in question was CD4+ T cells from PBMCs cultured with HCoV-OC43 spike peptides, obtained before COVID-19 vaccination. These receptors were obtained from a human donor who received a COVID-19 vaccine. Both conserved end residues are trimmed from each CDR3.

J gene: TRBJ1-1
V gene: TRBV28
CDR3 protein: ASSRDPQMNTEAF

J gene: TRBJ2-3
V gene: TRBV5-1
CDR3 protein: ASSLLGQEADTQY

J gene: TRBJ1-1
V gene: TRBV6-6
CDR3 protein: ASSYSITTEAF

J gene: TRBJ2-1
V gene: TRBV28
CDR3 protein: ASSLQGTVYNEQF

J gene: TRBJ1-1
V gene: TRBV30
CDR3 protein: AWSVRGFRGTEAF

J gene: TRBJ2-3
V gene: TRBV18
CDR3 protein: ASSLPDRLTQY

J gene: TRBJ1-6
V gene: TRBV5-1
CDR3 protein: ASSYGQGADDSPLH

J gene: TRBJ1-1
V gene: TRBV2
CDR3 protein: ASRGGQGGTEAF

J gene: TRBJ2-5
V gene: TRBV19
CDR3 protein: ASSKRVQETQY

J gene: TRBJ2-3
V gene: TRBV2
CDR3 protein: ALTGDSTDTQY

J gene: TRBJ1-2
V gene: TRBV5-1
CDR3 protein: ASSLVGPRVGYT

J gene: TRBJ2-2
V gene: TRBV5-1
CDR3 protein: ASSPRGGNTGELF

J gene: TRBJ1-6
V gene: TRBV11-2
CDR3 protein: ASSPPRTGDNSPLH

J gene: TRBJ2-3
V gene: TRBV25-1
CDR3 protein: ASTPGGAHTQY

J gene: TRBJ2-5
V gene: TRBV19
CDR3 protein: ASSVQRGTQETQY

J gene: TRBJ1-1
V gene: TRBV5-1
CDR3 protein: ASSVRQGALNTEAF

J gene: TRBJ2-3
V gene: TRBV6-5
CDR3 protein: ASSSHSGGSTDTQY

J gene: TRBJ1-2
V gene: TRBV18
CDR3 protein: ASSMTGSGYT

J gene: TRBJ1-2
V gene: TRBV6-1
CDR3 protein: ASSEALRGRGYT

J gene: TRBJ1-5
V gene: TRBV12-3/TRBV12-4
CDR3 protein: ASRPGQGPKH

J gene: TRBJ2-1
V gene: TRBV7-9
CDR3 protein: ASSLVSHEQF

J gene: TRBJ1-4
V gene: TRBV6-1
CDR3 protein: ASSELGATNEKLF

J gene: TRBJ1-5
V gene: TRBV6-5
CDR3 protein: ASSSSGTGSYQPQH

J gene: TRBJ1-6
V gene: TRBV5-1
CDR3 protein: ASSLLGQAETLH

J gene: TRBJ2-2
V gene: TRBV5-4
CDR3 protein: ASSPRLAGGPGELF

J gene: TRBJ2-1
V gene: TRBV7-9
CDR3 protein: ASSSGTSSADEQF

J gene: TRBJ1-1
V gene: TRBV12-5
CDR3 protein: ASGQGQTLNTEAF

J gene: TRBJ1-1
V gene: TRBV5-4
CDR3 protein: ASSPTWAEQGEAF

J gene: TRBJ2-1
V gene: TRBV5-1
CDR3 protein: ASSRRDRGAGEQF

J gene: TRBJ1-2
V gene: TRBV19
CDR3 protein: ASSRGGDYGYT

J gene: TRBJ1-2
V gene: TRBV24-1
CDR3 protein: ATSDNRAPGSGYT

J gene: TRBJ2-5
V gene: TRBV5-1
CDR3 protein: ASSLGFRDMDPRLETQY

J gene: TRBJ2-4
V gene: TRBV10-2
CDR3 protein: ASSEGRLAKNIQY

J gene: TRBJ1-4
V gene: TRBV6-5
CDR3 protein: ASSNGQTLNEKLF

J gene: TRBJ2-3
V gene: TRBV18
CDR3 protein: ASSPQGAFTDTQY

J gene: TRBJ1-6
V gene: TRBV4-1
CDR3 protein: ASSQDFGGSVSYNSPLH

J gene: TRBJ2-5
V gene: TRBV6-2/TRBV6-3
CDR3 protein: ASSPSTGGETQY

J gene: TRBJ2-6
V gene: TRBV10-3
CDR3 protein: AISELGGIGHSGANVLT

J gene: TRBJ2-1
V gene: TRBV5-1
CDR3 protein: ASSLVPGGNEQF

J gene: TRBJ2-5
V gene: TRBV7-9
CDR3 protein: ASSFRDSWETQY

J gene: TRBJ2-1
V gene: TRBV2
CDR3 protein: ASIHGGQGGGYNEQF